This T cell receptor beta chain emerged from a study of Tregs in tolerant kidney transplant recipients. Study-wide points: Findings come from small patient numbers and require larger validation.

As concerns this clone: Its antigen is currently unknown.

CD4+CD25+CD127- Tregs, CD4+CD25- non-Tregs, CD4 and CD8 cells were sorted. Produced via immunoSEQ multiplex PCR; TCRdb's table is partial and in-frame only. Of 200,000 to 300,000 clones in the sample, 84% are singletons; the top ten hold around 0.61%. CDR1 and CDR2 (germline): SGHAT, FQNNGV. V lost 4 bases and J lost 4; bases outside the gene matches: 6. This CDR3 has 15 amino acids. Material for sequencing was CD4+ T cells from blood. This chain joins TRBV11-2 and TRBJ2-2; 7 nucleotides match TRBD1. The origin of this receptor is a human donor in good health. The CDR3 region is CASSYTGTVTGELFF. CDR3 DNA: TGTGCCAGCAGCTACACCGGGACAGTCACCGGGGAGCTGTTTTTT.